This TCR beta chain derives from a study of metastatic and nonmetastatic thyroid tumors. Study-wide context: Peripheral blood and tumor or nodule samples from malignant and benign thyroid patients were compared.

The authors' processing: Across clinicopathological groups, CDR3 differences served as the basis for building a distant-metastasis classifier for papillary thyroid cancer. TCRdb reprocessed the PCR reads via MiXCR. The V and J calls come from TCRdb's annotation, not from the publication. The sample records roughly 29,000 clones, roughly 20% being singletons. This clone showed up many times. Its specificity is unknown. Patients underwent thyroid surgery, and none had received any treatment before it. This CDR3 contains 17 residues. Trimming removed 0 bases at V and 2 bases at J, with 14 bases between. Notes on the study in general: Compared with benign nodules, malignant thyroid tumors were reported to have significantly higher TCR beta diversity in both blood and tumor.

The V gene is TRBV12-3 or TRBV12-4, the J gene TRBJ1-3, with unresolved D. Sequencing used blood. This clonotype was sampled from a female donor with papillary thyroid cancer or a benign thyroid nodule (not recorded which). Some clones in this sample may be carry-over from other donors' samples. The CDR3 sequence is CASSLAIAAGAGNTIYF. CDR3 bases: TGTGCCAGCAGTTTAGCGATTGCCGCTGGGGCTGGAAACACCATATATTTT.